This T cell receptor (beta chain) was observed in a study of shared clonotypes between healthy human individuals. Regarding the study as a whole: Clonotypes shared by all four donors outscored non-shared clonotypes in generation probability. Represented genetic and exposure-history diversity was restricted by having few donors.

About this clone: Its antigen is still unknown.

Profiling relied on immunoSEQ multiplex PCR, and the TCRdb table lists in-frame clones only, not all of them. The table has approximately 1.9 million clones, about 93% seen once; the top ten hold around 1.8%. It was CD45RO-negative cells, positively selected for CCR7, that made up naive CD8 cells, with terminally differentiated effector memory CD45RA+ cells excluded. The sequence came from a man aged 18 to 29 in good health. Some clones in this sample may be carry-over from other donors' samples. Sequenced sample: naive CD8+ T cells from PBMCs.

The CDR3 loop is CATGTNTEAFF. CDR3 nucleotides: TGTGCCACCGGGACGAACACTGAAGCTTTCTTT. The chain combines TRBV27 with TRBJ1-1; TRBD1 might be the D (5 bases). This CDR3 has 11 residues. Deletions cut 10 bases from V and 1 base from J, with 7 bases between. Germline V lookup: CDR1 MNHEY, CDR2 SMNVEV (reference sequence).